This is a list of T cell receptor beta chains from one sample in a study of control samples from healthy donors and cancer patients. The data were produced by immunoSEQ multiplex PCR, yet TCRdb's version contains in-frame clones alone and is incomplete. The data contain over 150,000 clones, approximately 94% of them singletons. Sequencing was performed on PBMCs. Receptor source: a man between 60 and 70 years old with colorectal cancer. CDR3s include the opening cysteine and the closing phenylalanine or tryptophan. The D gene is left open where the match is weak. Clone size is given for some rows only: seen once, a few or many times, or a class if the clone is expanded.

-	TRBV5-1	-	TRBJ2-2	CASSLAGDTGELFF	TGCGCCAGCAGCTTGGCAGGGGACACCGGGGAGCTGTTTTTT
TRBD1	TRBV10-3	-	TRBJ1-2	CAISEPATGGGYGYTF	TGTGCCATCAGTGAGCCTGCGACAGGGGGCGGCTATGGCTACACCTTC
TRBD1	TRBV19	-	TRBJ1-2	CASTPDRGYGYTF	TGTGCCAGTACCCCAGACAGGGGGTATGGCTACACCTTC
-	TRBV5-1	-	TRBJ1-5	CASSLVRDTNQPQHF	TGCGCCAGCAGCTTGGTGCGAGACACCAATCAGCCCCAGCATTTT
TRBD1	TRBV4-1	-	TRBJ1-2	CASSHPRTGAGYTF	TGCGCCAGCAGCCATCCTAGAACAGGGGCTGGCTACACCTTC
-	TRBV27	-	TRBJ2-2	CASSFSNTGELFF	TGTGCCAGCAGTTTTTCGAACACCGGGGAGCTGTTTTTT
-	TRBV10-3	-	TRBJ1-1	CAITDLNTEAFF	TGTGCCATCACCGACTTGAACACTGAAGCTTTCTTT
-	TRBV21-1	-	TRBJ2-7	CASSKTHPADRGSCEQYF	TGTGCCAGCAGCAAAACCCATCCGGCGGACAGGGGCAGTTGCGAGCAGTACTTC
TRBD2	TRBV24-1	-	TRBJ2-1	CATSDSTSGGISSYNEQFF	TGTGCCACCAGTGATTCAACTAGCGGGGGGATAAGCTCCTACAATGAGCAGTTCTTC
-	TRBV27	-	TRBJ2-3	CASSLARPADTQYF	TGTGCCAGCAGTCTAGCCCGACCAGCAGATACGCAGTATTTT
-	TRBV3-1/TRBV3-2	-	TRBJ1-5	CASSDGWVSNQPQHF	TGTGCCAGCAGCGATGGGTGGGTAAGCAATCAGCCCCAGCATTTT
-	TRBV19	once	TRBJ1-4	CASSTSVDRVTNEKLFF	-
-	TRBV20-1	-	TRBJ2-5	CSSLRAETQYF	TGCAGCTCCTTACGGGCAGAGACCCAGTACTTC
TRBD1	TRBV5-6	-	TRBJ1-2	CASSLDRGRGYTF	TGTGCCAGCAGCCTCGACAGGGGACGAGGCTACACCTTC
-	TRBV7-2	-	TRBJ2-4	CASSLKYRTDQDNIQYF	TGTGCCAGCAGCTTAAAGTACCGGACAGACCAGGACAACATTCAGTACTTC
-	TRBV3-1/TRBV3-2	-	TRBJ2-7	CASSPRAYEQYF	TGTGCCAGCTCCCCCCGGGCCTACGAGCAGTACTTC
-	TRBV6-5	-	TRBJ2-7	CASSYSGAGEQYF	TGTGCCAGCAGTTACTCGGGGGCAGGAGAGCAGTACTTC
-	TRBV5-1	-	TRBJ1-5	CASSLEGGPQPQHF	TGCGCCAGCAGCTTGGAGGGTGGACCTCAGCCCCAGCATTTT
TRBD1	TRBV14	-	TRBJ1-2	CASSPRTGDGYTF	TGTGCCAGCAGCCCCCGGACAGGGGATGGCTACACCTTC
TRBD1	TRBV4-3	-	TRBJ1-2	CASSQDSTGGLYGYTF	TGCGCCAGCAGCCAAGATTCGACAGGGGGTCTCTATGGCTACACCTTC
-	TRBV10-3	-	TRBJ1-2	CAISESGRYGYTF	TGTGCCATCAGTGAGTCCGGCCGTTATGGCTACACCTTC
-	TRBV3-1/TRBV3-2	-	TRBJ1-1	CASSQGGRPEAFF	TGTGCCAGCAGCCAAGGAGGGCGGCCTGAAGCTTTCTTT
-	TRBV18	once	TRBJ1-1	CASSPQGTNTEAFF	TGTGCCAGCTCACCACAGGGGACAAACACTGAAGCTTTCTTT
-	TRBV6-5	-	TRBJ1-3	CASYGVNSGNTIYF	TGTGCCAGCTACGGGGTCAACTCTGGAAACACCATATATTTT
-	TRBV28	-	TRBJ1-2	CASGVGQYYGYTF	TGTGCCAGCGGAGTTGGACAGTACTATGGCTACACCTTC
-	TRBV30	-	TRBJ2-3	CAWSVNRDYLSTDTQYF	TGTGCCTGGAGTGTAAACAGGGACTACCTTAGCACAGATACGCAGTATTTT
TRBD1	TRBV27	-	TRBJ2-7	CASSLGQGALYEQYF	TGTGCCAGCAGTTTAGGGCAGGGGGCCCTCTACGAGCAGTACTTC
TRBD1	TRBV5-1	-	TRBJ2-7	CASSFGTGVYEQYF	TGCGCCAGCAGCTTCGGGACAGGGGTCTACGAGCAGTACTTC
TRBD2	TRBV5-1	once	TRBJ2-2	CASSLRGVLNTGELFF	TGCGCCAGCAGCCTGCGGGGGGTCCTAAACACCGGGGAGCTGTTTTTT